This T cell receptor (beta chain) was identified during a study of cytomegalovirus exposure and HLA in healthy donors. Study in general: The study's early data release held about 85 million unique TCRs from HLA-typed donors. Study-level points and caveats: Reportedly, a later analysis found an Asian-associated ancestry cluster had fewer N-insertions than the approximately 670-donor mean. Some V segments, including TRBV6-2 and TRBV6-3, were excluded as indistinguishable. The authors judged a highly shared variant cluster likely a sequencing artifact.

Regarding this clone: Its antigen is not known.

Germline V gene data show CDR1 as SEHNR and CDR2 as FQNEAQ (reference sequence). V was clipped by 5 bases and J by 3 bases; unmatched bases: 5. The CDR3 has 14 residues. Vbeta (60) and Jbeta (13) primers were used in the PCR. Profiled with immunoSEQ multiplex PCR; TCRdb holds only in-frame clones, not every one. This sample's clone table lists over 45,000 clones. The clonotype originates from a woman aged 18 to 35 in good health and CMV-seronegative. The chain is built from TRBV7-9 and TRBJ1-1, with TRBD1 matching 8 bases. Sequenced input: PBMCs. CDR3 bases: TGTGCCAGCAGCGTCCAGGGGGCGGACACTGAAGCTTTCTTT. As protein: CASSVQGADTEAFF.